This T cell receptor (beta chain) was retrieved from a study of tumor and adjacent non-tumor tissue in lung cancer. Study as a whole: Stage I to III disease affected approximately 11 men and about 5 women aged roughly 31 to 76.

Germline assignment: CDR1 SGHNT and CDR2 YYREEE (reference sequence). The CDR3 has 13 residues. Three rounds of nested PCR, following a modified ARM-PCR protocol, produced the TCRbeta library. TCRdb passed the multiplex PCR reads through MiXCR, listing each CDR3 protein once. The profile shows approximately 100,000 distinct CDR3 sequences, about 61% of them singletons. As for this clonotype: The antigen is unknown.

Overall study findings and caveats: Shorter survival was associated with higher TCR diversity in tumors.

This sample's RNA came from whole unsorted tissue. More than 3 cm separated this lung sample from the edge of the tumor. Chemotherapy-naive patients with new lung cancer underwent thoracic surgery in China, August–late 2014. The specimen sequenced was distant non-tumor lung tissue. This TCR was sampled from a man aged 55 to 70 with non-small cell lung cancer. The rearrangement links TRBV5-4 to TRBJ1-2, with 9 bases identical to TRBD1. CDR3 in amino acids: CVNSRQGVDGYTF. For the CDR3, the DNA is TGTGTCAACAGCCGACAGGGGGTCGATGGCTACACCTTC.